This T cell receptor (beta chain) appears in the sequencing data of a study of OX40 agonist ivuxolimab in advanced cancers. Trimming took off 1 base at V and 10 bases at J, with 14 bases between the two ends. Germline CDR1 and CDR2: SGHAT and FQNNGV. CDR3 length equals 14 residues. Study observations and caveats: CD8+ T cells were the subset that, on average, had more expanded clones than CD4+.

Measured with immunoSEQ multiplex PCR; TCRdb has only the in-frame clones, and not every one. The table shows 70,000 or so clones, with less than 85% occurring only once. This clone has more than one count but fewer than ten. What it binds is unknown. This specimen was CD4+ or CD8+ T cells sorted from blood, taken in a trial of the OX40 agonist ivuxolimab. This TCR derives from an adult with an advanced solid tumor such as melanoma, head and neck, liver or kidney cancer. This chain joins TRBV11-2 and TRBJ2-1, with D unresolved. CDR3 sequence reads: CASSLGSWTGEQFF. In DNA form, the CDR3 reads TGTGCCAGCAGCTTAGGGTCCTGGACCGGGGAGCAGTTCTTC.